This T cell receptor beta chain was sequenced during a study of blood T cell repertoires in COVID-19 (TCRdb year 2020). Broadly, across the study: Collaborator samples came from the United States, Italy and Spain and covered acute and convalescent phases of COVID-19. The prospective study material was composed of cDNA or gDNA derived from T cells, B-cell-depleted T cells, or PBMCs. The dataset comprised deeply sampled blood TCRbeta repertoires from subjects exposed to, actively infected with, or recovered from COVID-19. The repertoires were made available in a free public database intended to serve as a resource for research on the immune response to SARS-CoV-2. Samples came from the ongoing ImmuneRACE study (first 160 participants) plus 1,254 subjects from 6 global collaborators. The sample metadata nearly always contained a de-identified subject ID, COVID-19 status, age in years and sex. Where available, HLA class I and class II types were taken from metadata supplied by the sample provider and were not determined by assay-based typing.

The full study reports these points: The amount of clinical and demographic metadata varied by source and participant and was provided uncurated.

The CDR3 numbers 16 residues from cysteine through phenylalanine. The sequence is cut down to CDR3 DNA, 48 bases in frame from base 1. CDR1 and CDR2 are drawn from the germline V gene: SGHAT, FQNNGV. The junction shows trimming of 5 bases on V and 4 bases on J, and the gene matches do not reach 10 bases of it. Whole blood was collected in K2EDTA tubes by collaborating institutions according to the institutions' own protocols. For TCRbeta analysis, collaborator samples were shipped as frozen whole blood, as isolated PBMCs, or as DNA extracted from either sample type. TCRbeta CDR3 regions were amplified from genomic DNA using the immunoSEQ Assay, a bias-controlled multiplex PCR. For the original study's pipeline: Within the assay, amplification of reference gene primers was used to estimate how many nucleated cells each sample contained. To quantify the absolute abundance of each unique TCRbeta CDR3 rearrangement, sequence reads were collapsed and filtered. For each sample, productive Simpson clonality was calculated by taking the square root of Simpson's diversity index across productive rearrangements. Drawn from immuneACCESS, this table holds only the in-frame rearrangements with V and J called that TCRdb kept. Clones are partly lost; checked studies trace under half to an unresolved V gene and leave the rest unexplained. The V and J calls and clone size come from that table; D and trimming were worked out from the DNA. For this sample there are approximately 54,000 clones; 65% to 90% appear just once. 7.6% of the sample comes from the top ten.

Concerning this clone itself: Its target antigen remains unknown. No base quality values were provided; no much bigger clone lies one nucleotide off.

Recombination joined TRBV11-2 with TRBJ2-3, with 9 bases matching TRBD1. The clonotype originates from a human donor in a cohort sampled during active COVID-19. The sequencing input was peripheral blood. The CDR3 has the sequence CASSALGQGEADTQYF. The nucleotides are TGTGCCAGCAGCGCCCTGGGACAGGGAGAGGCAGATACGCAGTATTTT.